This T cell receptor beta chain was obtained from a study of a mutant IDH1 vaccine in newly diagnosed glioma. Study-level information: Beforehand, treatment had been radiotherapy, temozolomide, or both; the majority received both. Findings and limits, study-wide: Among top peripheral T cell clonotypes, changes seemed unrelated to pseudoprogression.

Only in-frame clones appear in the TCRdb table, and some are missing; sequencing was by immunoSEQ multiplex PCR. The sample lists about 96,000 clones; just under 80% were seen once. The sample's time point: baseline, week 1 (first vaccination visit). The treatment is: pre-vaccination baseline after standard-of-care therapy. New astrocytomas of WHO grade 3 or 4 that were IDH1-mutant and ATRX-lost were found in the donors. Of note for this clone: The antigen is not known.

The sample consisted of PBMCs, taken from a glioma patient treated with radiotherapy, temozolomide or both. The origin of this receptor is a middle-aged man with glioma.

The CDR3 protein is CAISERLSVSGANVLTF. The CDR3 bases are TGTGCCATCAGTGAAAGGCTCTCGGTCTCTGGGGCCAACGTCCTGACTTTC. The V gene is TRBV10-3, the J gene TRBJ2-6; D is unresolved. V was trimmed by 3 bases and J by 0 bases, leaving 12 bases between them. This CDR3 has 17 residues. CDR1 is ENHRY, CDR2 SYGVKD, per germline.